This is a list of T cell receptor beta chains from one sample in a study of blood T cell repertoires in COVID-19. Only in-frame clones appear in the TCRdb table, and some are missing; sequencing was by immunoSEQ multiplex PCR. The sample has a few hundred thousand clones, over 75% seen once. Sequenced sample: PBMCs or T cells enriched from blood (not recorded which). The receptor set was obtained from a man under 40 who had recovered from COVID-19. Both conserved end residues are part of each CDR3. D genes are given only for firm matches. The listing skips clone size in some rows; elsewhere it reads once, few, many or a size class.

D gene	J gene	V gene	clone size	CDR3 protein	CDR3 DNA
.	TRBJ2-7	TRBV18	.	CASSAQPGIYYEQYF	TGTGCCAGCTCAGCACAACCGGGAATTTACTACGAGCAGTACTTC
.	TRBJ1-2	TRBV2	.	CASQPDRSDYGYTF	TGTGCCAGCCAACCTGACAGGTCAGACTATGGCTACACCTTC
TRBD1	TRBJ1-2	TRBV9	.	CASSQGASYGYTF	TGTGCCAGCAGCCAGGGGGCCTCCTACGGCTACACCTTC
.	TRBJ2-2	TRBV2	.	CASSDFAGNTGELFF	TGTGCCAGCAGTGATTTCGCGGGGAACACCGGGGAGCTGTTTTTT
TRBD2	TRBJ2-2	TRBV27	few	CASSWTSGGAAAGELFF	TGTGCCAGCAGTTGGACTAGCGGGGGGGCCGCAGCCGGGGAGCTGTTTTTT
TRBD1	TRBJ1-2	TRBV27	.	CASSSTGGYGYTF	TGTGCCAGCAGTTCAACAGGGGGCTATGGCTACACCTTC
.	TRBJ2-1	TRBV11-2	.	CASSLSGTLNEQFF	TGTGCCAGCAGCTTATCCGGGACACTGAATGAGCAGTTCTTC
TRBD2	TRBJ2-2	TRBV27	once	CASQNGGDTGELFF	TGTGCCAGCCAAAATGGGGGGGACACCGGGGAGCTGTTTTTT
.	TRBJ1-3	TRBV6-1	.	CASSEGAGFGNTIYF	TGTGCCAGCAGTGAAGGGGCAGGGTTTGGAAACACCATATATTTT
.	TRBJ1-2	TRBV24-1	.	CATTSFNYGYTF	TGTGCCACCACCAGTTTTAACTATGGCTACACCTTC
TRBD1	TRBJ1-1	TRBV30	.	CAWSADRGFEAFF	TGTGCCTGGAGTGCGGACAGGGGTTTTGAAGCTTTCTTT
.	TRBJ1-1	TRBV7-6	.	CASSLWPEGAFF	TGTGCCAGCAGCTTATGGCCCGAGGGAGCTTTCTTT